This T cell receptor (beta chain) originates from a study of monozygotic twins with inflammatory bowel disease. From the 5' RACE reads, TCRdb lists one entry per CDR3 protein and no DNA. In total, the table holds more than 300,000 distinct CDR3 sequences. This CDR3 region has 12 residues. CDR1 MDHEN and CDR2 SYDVKM come from the germline V gene. The specimen was blood. This clonotype was sampled from a human donor with ulcerative colitis or Crohn's disease, or a healthy co-twin of an affected twin (not recorded which). This rearrangement joins TRBV28 to TRBJ2-7. The CDR3 loop reads CASWSDPYEQYF.